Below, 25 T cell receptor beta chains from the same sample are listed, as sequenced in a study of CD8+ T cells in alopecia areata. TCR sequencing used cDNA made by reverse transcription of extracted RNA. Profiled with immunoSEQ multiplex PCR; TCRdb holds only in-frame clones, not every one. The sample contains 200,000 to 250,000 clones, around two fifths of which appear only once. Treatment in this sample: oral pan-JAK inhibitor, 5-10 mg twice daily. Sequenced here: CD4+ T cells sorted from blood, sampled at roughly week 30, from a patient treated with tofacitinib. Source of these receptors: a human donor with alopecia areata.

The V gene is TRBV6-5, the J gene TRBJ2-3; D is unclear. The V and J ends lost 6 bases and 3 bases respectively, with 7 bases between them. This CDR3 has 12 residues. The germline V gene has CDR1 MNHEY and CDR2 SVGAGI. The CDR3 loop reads CASSPSTDTQYF. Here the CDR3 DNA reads TGTGCCAGCAGCCCTTCAACAGATACGCAGTATTTT.

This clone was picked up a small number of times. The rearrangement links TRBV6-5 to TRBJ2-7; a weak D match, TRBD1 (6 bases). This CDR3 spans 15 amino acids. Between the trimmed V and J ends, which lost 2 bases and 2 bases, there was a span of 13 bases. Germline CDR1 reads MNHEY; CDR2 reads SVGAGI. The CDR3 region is CASSYEQGGPYEQYF. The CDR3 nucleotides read TGTGCCAGCAGTTACGAACAGGGTGGTCCCTACGAGCAGTACTTC.

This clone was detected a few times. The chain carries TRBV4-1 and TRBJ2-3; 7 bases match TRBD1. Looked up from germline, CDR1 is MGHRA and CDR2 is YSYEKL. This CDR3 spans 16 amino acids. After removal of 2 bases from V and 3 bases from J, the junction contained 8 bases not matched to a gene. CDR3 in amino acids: CASSQTPPTGTDTQYF. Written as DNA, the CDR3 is TGCGCCAGCAGCCAAACCCCTCCGACAGGGACAGATACGCAGTATTTT.

The CDR3 here is CAIQTGAKNIQYF. For the CDR3, the DNA is TGTGCCATACAAACAGGAGCCAAAAACATTCAGTACTTC. The rearrangement links TRBV6-1 to TRBJ2-4; D possibly corresponds to TRBD1 (5 bases). The germline V gene has CDR1 MNHNS and CDR2 SASEGT. V lost 10 bases to trimming and J lost 0 bases, with 10 bases between them. CDR3 length: 13 amino acids.

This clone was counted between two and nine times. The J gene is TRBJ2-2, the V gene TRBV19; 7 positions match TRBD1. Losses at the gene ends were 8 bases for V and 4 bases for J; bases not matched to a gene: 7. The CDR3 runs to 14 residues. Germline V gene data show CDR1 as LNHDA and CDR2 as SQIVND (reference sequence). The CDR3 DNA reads TGTGCCAGTTCCCGGGACAGCACCACCGGGGAGCTGTTTTTT. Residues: CASSRDSTTGELFF.

The DNA of the CDR3 is TGTGCCAGCAGTGATAGTGGCTATGGCTACACCTTC. Its translation: CASSDSGYGYTF. The V call is TRBV25-1, the J call TRBJ1-2; D is unclear. The CDR3 extends over 12 amino acids. V lost 3 bases and J 4 bases, leaving 6 bases between the germline ends. CDR1 is MGHDK and CDR2 is SYGVNS in the germline V gene.

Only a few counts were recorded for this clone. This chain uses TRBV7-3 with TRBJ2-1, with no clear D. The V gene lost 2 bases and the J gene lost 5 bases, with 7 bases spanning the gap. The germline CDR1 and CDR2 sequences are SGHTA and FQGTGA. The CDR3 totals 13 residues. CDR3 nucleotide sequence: TGTGCCAGCAGCTTACACAAGGACAATGAGCAGTTCTTC. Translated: CASSLHKDNEQFF.

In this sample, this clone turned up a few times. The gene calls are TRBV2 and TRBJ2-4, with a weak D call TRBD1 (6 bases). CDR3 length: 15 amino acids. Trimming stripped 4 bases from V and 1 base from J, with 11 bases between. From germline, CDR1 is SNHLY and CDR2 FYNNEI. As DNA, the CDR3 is TGTGCCAGCAGTGGCCAGGGGATGGCCAAAAACATTCAGTACTTC. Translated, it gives CASSGQGMAKNIQYF.

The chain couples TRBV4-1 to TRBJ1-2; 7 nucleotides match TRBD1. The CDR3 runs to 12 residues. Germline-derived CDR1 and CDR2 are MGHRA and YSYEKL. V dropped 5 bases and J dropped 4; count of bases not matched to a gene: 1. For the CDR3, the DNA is TGCGCCAGCAGCAACAGGGGCTATGGCTACACCTTC. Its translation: CASSNRGYGYTF.

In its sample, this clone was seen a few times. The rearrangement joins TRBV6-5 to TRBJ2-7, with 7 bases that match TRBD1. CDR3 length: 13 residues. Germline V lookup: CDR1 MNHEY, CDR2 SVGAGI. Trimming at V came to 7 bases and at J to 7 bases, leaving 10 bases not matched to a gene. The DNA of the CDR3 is TGTGCCAGCAAAAGACAGGGAACGCGGGAGCAGTACTTC. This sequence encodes CASKRQGTREQYF.

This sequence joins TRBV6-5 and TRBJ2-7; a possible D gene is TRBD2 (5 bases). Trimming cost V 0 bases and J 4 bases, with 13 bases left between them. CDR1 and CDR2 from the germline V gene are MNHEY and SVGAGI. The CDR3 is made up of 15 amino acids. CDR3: CASSYSIGRGYEQYF. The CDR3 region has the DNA TGTGCCAGCAGTTACTCGATAGGCCGGGGATACGAGCAGTACTTC.

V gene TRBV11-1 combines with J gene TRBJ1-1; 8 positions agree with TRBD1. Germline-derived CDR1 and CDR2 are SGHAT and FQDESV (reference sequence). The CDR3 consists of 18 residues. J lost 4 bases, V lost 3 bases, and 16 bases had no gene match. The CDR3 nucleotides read TGTGCCAGCAGCTTCCGAGGACAGGGAATACCCACGGGCACTGAAGCTTTCTTT. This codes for CASSFRGQGIPTGTEAFF.

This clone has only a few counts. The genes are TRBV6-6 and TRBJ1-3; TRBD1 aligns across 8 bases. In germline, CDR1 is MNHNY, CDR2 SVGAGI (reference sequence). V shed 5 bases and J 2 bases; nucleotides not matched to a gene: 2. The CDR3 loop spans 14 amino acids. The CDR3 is CASSDRGAGNTIYF. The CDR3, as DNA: TGTGCCAGCAGTGACAGGGGCGCTGGAAACACCATATATTTT.

Here the CDR3 DNA reads TGTGCCAGCAGGCTACAGGGGGAGAACACTGAAGCTTTCTTT. Translating it yields CASRLQGENTEAFF. This chain uses TRBV6-1 with TRBJ1-1; the match to TRBD1 covers 8 bases. The CDR3 contains 14 residues. Germline V gives CDR1 MNHNS, CDR2 SASEGT. The V gene end was trimmed by 6 bases and the J gene end by 1 base; junction bases not matched to a gene: 4.

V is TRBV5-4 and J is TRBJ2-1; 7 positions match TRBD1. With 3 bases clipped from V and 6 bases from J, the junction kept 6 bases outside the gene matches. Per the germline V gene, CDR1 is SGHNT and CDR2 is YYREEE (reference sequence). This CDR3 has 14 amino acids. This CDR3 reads CASSSTGDANEQFF. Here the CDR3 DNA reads TGTGCCAGCAGCTCCACAGGGGACGCCAATGAGCAGTTCTTC.

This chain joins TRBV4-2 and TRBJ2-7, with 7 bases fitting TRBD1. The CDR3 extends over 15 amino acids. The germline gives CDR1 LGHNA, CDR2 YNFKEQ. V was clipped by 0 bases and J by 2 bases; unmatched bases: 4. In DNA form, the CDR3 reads TGTGCCAGCAGCCAAGAGGACAGGAAAGCCTACGAGCAGTACTTC. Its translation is CASSQEDRKAYEQYF.

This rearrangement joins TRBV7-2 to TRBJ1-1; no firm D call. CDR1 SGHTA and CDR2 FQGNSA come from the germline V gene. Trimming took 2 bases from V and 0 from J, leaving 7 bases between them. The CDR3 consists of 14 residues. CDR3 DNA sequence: TGTGCCAGCAGCTTATCCCCAGTGAACACTGAAGCTTTCTTT. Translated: CASSLSPVNTEAFF.

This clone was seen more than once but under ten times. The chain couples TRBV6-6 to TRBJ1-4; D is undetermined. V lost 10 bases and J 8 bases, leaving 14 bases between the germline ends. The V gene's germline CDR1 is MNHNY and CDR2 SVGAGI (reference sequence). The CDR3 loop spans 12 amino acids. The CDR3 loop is CATSEGREKLFF. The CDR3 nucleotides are TGTGCCACCTCGGAGGGCCGCGAAAAACTGTTTTTT.

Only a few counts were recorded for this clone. This CDR3 reads CASSQDYRSGRGIQPQHF. DNA of the CDR3: TGCGCCAGCAGCCAAGACTACCGCTCGGGCAGGGGGATTCAGCCCCAGCATTTT. V usage is TRBV4-1 and J usage is TRBJ1-5, with TRBD1 matching over 7 bases. Germline CDR1 and CDR2: MGHRA and YSYEKL. Trimming cost V 0 bases and J 6 bases; bases outside gene matches: 14. This CDR3 is 18 amino acids long.

The CDR3 loop is CASSLVAPGEFQYF. CDR3 nucleotide sequence: TGTGCCAGCAGCTTAGTGGCTCCCGGGGAGTTCCAGTACTTC. The J gene is TRBJ2-7, the V gene TRBV11-2, with D perhaps matching TRBD2 (5 bases). The germline V and J ends were trimmed by 1 base and 10 bases, with 17 bases remaining between them. CDR1 is SGHAT and CDR2 is FQNNGV in the germline V gene. CDR3 size: 14 residues.

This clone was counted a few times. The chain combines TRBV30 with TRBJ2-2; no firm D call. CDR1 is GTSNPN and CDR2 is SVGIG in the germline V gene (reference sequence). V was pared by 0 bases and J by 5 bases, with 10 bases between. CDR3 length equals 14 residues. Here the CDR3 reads CAWSVLFETGELFF. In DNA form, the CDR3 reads TGTGCCTGGAGTGTACTTTTTGAGACCGGGGAGCTGTTTTTT.

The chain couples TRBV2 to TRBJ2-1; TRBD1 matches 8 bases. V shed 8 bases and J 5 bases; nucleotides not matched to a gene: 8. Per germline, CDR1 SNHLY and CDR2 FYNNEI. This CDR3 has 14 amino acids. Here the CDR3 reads CASVRDRLNNEQFF. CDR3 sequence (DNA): TGTGCCAGCGTCCGGGACAGGCTAAACAATGAGCAGTTCTTC.

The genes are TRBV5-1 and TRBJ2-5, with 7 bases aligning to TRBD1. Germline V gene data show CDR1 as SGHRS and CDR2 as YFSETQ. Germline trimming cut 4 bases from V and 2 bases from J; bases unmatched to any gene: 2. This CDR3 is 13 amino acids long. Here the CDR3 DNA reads TGCGCCAGCAGCGTGGGACAGCAAGAGACCCAGTACTTC. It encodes CASSVGQQETQYF.

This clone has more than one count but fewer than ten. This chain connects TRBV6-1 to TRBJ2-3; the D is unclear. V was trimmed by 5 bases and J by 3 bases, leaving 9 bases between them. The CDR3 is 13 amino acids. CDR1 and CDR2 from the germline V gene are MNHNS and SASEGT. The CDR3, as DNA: TGTGCCAGCAGTTCCCCACCTACAGATACGCAGTATTTT. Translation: CASSSPPTDTQYF.

The CDR3 spells CSGEDGDNEKLFF. As DNA, the CDR3 is TGCAGCGGCGAGGACGGTGATAATGAAAAACTGTTTTTT. This chain connects TRBV29-1 to TRBJ1-4; D is ambiguous. Germline values: CDR1 SQVTM, CDR2 ANQGSEA. The CDR3 totals 13 residues. Trimming cost V 7 bases and J 4 bases, with 13 bases left between them.